This T cell receptor beta chain was recorded in a study of blood T cells in healthy people across ages. Germline-derived CDR1 and CDR2 are MNHNS and SASEGT. Trimming took 6 bases from V and 2 from J; bases not matched to a gene: 6. The CDR3 runs 15 residues. A second PCR, run for about 6 to 12 cycles, used a sample-barcoded 5' primer plus a J-beta primer mix. TCRdb redid the calling of the 5' RACE reads with MiXCR, one entry per CDR3 protein. The sample has about 510,000 distinct CDR3 sequences; around 27% are singletons. This same sample was also taken into another study, of T cells of mothers and their children. That source notes: The donor cohort consisted of three healthy Caucasian mothers and their six children. The TCR beta CDR3 read count exceeded 8.5 million for each mother and was 2.5 million to 3 million for each child.

The chain combines TRBV6-1 with TRBJ2-3; 9 nucleotides align to TRBD1. The sequence was obtained from a boy between 2 and 10 years old in good health. The material sequenced was blood. CDR3 sequence: CASRTGGLTTDTQYF. The CDR3 DNA is TGTGCCAGCAGGACAGGGGGACTTACCACAGATACGCAGTATTTT.